The sequence of this TCR beta chain was determined in a study of spatial heterogeneity in lung cancer. Study at large: Patients with untreated early-stage non-small cell lung cancer, numbering more than 55, were the donors. Detected beta-chain sequences consistently exceeded alpha-chain sequences.

This clonotype was seen more than once but under ten times. The antigen is undetermined. The ends lost 4 bases at V and 4 bases at J; junction bases unmatched: 11. The CDR3 covers 15 residues. Germline V gives CDR1 SGDLS, CDR2 YYNGEE. MiXCR, applied by TCRdb to the 5' RACE reads, yields one record per CDR3 protein. The data hold under 150,000 distinct CDR3 sequences, with under 14% observed a single time. This sample's time point: blood at routine non-recurrence follow-up after resection. Regarding the study as a whole: Ubiquitous expanded tumor TCRs were seen in blood more at resection than at follow-up.

The chain joins TRBV9 to TRBJ2-7; 7 bases are shared with TRBD1. The sequencing used PBMCs, collected at follow-up. The clonotype comes from a female donor with early-stage non-small cell lung cancer. DNA for the CDR3: TGTGCCAGCAGCTCTACAGGGGCCCCATTATACGAGCAGTACTTC. This encodes CASSSTGAPLYEQYF.